This record concerns one TCR beta chain sequence. This clonotype was counted between two and nine times. Its antigen specificity is not known. Within one base of it there is no much larger clone, and no base qualities were kept. The listed sequencing device is Illumina HiSeq 1500. The public reads were quality trimmed at Q25 with fastp and then assembled into clones with MiXCR by TCRdb, keeping productive beta chains. CDR3 protein sequences are deduplicated, and each keeps its most common genes and DNA. The sample has more than 350,000 distinct CDR3 sequences on record, approximately 31% of them singletons. Of the sample, approximately 15% is held by the ten largest clones. The entry originates in a study of T cell repertoires in cytomegalovirus infection (dated by TCRdb to the late 2010s). About the study as a whole: Donor HLA type was relevant to the analysis, because carriage of CMV infection together with the matching HLA type was indicated by public TCR beta signatures. Broader findings and caveats from the paper: The ex vivo response was dominated by HLA-C-restricted CMV-specific TCR beta clonotypes, which also provided the single most frequent clonotype in two of eight donors. Carriers of CMV infection plus the relevant HLA type were discriminated by the cumulative frequency of public TCR beta family members in the study cohort and in an independent 352-donor cohort.

The germline V gene yields SGHVS for CDR1 and FNYEAQ for CDR2. The V and J ends are trimmed by 5 bases and 2 bases, leaving 13 bases between them. From cysteine to phenylalanine, the CDR3 is 15 amino acids long. CDR3 DNA is the only sequence kept; it has 45 bases, read in frame from the first base. Rearrangement joined TRBV7-6 to TRBJ1-3, and perhaps TRBD1 as D gene, on 5 matching bases. The sample consisted of PBMCs. This clonotype originated in a human donor in good health (CMV status not recorded). Some clones in this sample may be carry-over from other donors' samples. The sequenced DNA: TGTGCCAGCAGCCCCGGGGACCGCCCTGGAAACACCATATATTTT. Its amino acids are CASSPGDRPGNTIYF.